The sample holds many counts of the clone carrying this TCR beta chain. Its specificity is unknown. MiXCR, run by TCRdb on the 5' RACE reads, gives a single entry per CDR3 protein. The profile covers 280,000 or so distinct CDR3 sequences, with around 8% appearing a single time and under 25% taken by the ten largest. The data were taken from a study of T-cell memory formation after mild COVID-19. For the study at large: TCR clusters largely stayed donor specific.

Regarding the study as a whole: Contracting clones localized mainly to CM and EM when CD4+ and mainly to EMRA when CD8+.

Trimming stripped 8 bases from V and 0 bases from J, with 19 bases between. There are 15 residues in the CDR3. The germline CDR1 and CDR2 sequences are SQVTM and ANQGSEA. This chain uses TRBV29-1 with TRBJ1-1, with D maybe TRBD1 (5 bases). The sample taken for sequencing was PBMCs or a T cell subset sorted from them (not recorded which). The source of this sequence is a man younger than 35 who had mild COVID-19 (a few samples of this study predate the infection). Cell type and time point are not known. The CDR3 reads CSTRAGWGMNTEAFF. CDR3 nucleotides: TGCAGCACGAGGGCTGGATGGGGGATGAACACTGAAGCTTTCTTT.